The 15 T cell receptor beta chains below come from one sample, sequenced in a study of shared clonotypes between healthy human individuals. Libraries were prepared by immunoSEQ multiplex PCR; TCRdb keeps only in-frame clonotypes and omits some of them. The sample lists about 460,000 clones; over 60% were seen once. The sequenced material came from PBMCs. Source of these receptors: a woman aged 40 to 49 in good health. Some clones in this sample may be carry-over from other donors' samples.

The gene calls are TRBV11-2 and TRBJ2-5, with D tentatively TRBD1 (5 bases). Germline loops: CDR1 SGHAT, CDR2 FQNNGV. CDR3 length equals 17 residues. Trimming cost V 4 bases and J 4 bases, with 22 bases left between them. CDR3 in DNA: TGTGCCAGCAGCTCCCACCTCGACCGAAGGGGTACAGAGACCCAGTACTTC. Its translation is CASSSHLDRRGTETQYF.

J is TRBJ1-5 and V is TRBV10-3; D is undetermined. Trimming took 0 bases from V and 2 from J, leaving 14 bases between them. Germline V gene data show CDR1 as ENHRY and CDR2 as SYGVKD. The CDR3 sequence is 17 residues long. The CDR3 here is CAISESSVGIGNQPQHF. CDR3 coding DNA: TGTGCCATCAGTGAGTCGAGTGTAGGGATCGGCAATCAGCCCCAGCATTTT.

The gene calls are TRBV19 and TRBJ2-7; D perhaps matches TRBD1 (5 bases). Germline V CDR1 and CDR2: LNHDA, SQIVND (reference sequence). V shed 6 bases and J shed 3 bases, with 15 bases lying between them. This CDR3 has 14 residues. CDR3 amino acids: CASRSGAGFYEQYF. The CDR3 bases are TGTGCCAGTAGGTCTGGGGCAGGTTTCTACGAGCAGTACTTC.

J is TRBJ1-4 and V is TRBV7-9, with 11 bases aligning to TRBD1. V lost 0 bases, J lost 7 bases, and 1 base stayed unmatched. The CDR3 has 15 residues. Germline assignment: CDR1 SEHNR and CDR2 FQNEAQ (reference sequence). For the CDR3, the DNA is TGTGCCAGCAGCTTAGCGGGGACAGGGGGTGAAAAACTGTTTTTT. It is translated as CASSLAGTGGEKLFF.

Written as DNA, the CDR3 is TGCGCCAGCAGTGGGGGACAGCGCACAGATACGCAGTATTTT. As protein: CASSGGQRTDTQYF. The chain joins TRBV10-2 to TRBJ2-3, with 7 bases aligning to TRBD1. Germline CDR1 is WSHSY and CDR2 is SAAADI. The length of the CDR3 is 14 residues. J was trimmed by 1 base and V by 4 bases; bases with no gene match: 2.

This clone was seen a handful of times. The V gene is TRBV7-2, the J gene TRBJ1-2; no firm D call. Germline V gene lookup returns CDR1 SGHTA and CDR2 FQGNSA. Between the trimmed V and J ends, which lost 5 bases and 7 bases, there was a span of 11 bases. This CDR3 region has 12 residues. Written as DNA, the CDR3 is TGTGCCAGCAGCACCACGGACGGTGGCTACACCTTC. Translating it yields CASSTTDGGYTF.

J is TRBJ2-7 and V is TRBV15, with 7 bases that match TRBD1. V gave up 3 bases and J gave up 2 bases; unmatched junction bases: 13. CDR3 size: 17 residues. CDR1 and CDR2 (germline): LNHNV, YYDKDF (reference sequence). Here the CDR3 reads CATSSQEFEDRPYEQYF. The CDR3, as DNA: TGTGCCACCAGCAGCCAAGAATTTGAGGACAGGCCCTACGAGCAGTACTTC.

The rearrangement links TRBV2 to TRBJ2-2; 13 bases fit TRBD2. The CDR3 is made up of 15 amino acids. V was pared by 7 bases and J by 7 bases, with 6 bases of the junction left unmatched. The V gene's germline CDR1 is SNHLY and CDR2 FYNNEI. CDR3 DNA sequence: TGTGCCAGCAACTCCGGGACTAGCGGGATCGGGGAGCTGTTTTTT. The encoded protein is CASNSGTSGIGELFF.

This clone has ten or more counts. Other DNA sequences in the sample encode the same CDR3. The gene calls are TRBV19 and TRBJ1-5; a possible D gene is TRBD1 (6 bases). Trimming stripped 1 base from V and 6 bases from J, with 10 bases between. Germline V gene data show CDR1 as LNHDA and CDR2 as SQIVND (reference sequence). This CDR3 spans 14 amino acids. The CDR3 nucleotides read TGTGCCAGTAGTATAGCTACCAGGGGTCAGCCCCAGCATTTT. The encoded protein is CASSIATRGQPQHF.

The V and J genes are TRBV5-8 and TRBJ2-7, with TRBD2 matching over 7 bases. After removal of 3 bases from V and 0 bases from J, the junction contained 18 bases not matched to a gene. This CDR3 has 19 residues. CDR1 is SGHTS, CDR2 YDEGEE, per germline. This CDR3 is CASSSVRDYLLSLSYEQYF. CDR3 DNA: TGTGCCAGCAGCTCCGTCCGGGACTATCTACTGTCTCTCTCCTACGAGCAGTACTTC.

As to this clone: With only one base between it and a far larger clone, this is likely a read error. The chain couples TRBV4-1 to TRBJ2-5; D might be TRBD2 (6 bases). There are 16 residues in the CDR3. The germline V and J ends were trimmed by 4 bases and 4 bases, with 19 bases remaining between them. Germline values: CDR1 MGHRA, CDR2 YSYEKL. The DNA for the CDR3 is TGCGCCAGCAGCCTGGACGGGGCGGGAAGTTCAGAGACCCAGTACTTC. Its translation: CASSLDGAGSSETQYF.

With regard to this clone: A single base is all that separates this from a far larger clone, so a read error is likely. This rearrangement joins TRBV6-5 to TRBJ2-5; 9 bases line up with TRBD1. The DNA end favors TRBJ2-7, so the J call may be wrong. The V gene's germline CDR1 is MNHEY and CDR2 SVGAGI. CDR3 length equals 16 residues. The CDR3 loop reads CASSYFPGTGLDEQYF. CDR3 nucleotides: TGTGCCAGCAGTTACTTTCCCGGGACAGGGCTTGACGAGCAGTACTTC.

CDR3 amino acids: CASSPLSGGYTEAFF. The DNA of the CDR3 is TGCGCCAGCAGCCCCCTCTCAGGGGGGTACACTGAAGCTTTCTTT. This rearrangement joins TRBV5-1 to TRBJ1-1, with TRBD1 matching over 7 bases. Trimming cost V 4 bases and J 3 bases; bases outside gene matches: 9. Germline CDR1 reads SGHRS; CDR2 reads YFSETQ. The CDR3 has 15 residues.

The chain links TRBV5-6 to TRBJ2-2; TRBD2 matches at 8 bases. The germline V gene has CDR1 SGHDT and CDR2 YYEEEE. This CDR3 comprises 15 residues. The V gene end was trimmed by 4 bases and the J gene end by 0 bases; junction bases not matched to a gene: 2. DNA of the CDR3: TGTGCCAGCAGCCGACTAGCGTCGAACACCGGGGAGCTGTTTTTT. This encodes CASSRLASNTGELFF. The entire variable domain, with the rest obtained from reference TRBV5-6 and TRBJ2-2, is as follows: DAGVTQSPTHLIKTRGQQVTLRCSPKSGHDTVSWYQQALGQGPQFIFQYYEEEERQRGNFPDRFSGHQFPNYSSELNVNALLLGDSALYLCASSRLASNTGELFFGEGSRLTVL.

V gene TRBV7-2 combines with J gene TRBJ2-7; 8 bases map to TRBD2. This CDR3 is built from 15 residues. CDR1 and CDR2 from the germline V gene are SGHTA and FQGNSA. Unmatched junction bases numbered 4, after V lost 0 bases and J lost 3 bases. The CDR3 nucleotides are TGTGCCAGCAGCTTAGCGGCGGGAGGTGGCTACGAGCAGTACTTC. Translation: CASSLAAGGGYEQYF. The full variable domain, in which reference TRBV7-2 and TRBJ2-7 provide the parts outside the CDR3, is GAGVSQSPSNKVTEKGKDVELRCDPISGHTALYWYRQSLGQGLEFLIYFQGNSAPDKSGLPSDRFSAERTGGSVSTLTIQRTQQEDSAVYLCASSLAAGGGYEQYFGPGTRLTVT.